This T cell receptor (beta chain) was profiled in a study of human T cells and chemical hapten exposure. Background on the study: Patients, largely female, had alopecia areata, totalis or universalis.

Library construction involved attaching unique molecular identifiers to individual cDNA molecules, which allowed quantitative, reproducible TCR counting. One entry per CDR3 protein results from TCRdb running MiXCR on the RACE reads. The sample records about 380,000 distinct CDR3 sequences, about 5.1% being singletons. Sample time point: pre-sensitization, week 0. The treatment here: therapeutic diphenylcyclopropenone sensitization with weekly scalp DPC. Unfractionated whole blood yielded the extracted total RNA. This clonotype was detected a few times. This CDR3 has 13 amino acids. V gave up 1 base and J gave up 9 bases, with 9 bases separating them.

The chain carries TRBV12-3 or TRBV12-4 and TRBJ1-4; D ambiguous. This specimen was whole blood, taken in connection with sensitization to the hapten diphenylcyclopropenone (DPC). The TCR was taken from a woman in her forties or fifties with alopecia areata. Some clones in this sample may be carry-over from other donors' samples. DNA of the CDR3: TGTGCCAGCAGTTTAGAAGGGAGCAAAAAACTGTTTTTT. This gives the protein CASSLEGSKKLFF.